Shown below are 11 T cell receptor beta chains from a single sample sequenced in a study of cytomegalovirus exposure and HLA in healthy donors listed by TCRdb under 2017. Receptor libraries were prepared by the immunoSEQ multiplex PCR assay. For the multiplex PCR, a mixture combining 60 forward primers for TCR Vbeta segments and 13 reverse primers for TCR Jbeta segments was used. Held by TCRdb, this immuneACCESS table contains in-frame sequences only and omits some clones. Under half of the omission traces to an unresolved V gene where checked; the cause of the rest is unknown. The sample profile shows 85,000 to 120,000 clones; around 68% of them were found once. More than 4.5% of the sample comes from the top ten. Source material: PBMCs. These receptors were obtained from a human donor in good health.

In nucleotides, the CDR3 is TGTGCCAGCAGCTTAGAGGGTCCAGGGGCGATTCGAAATCAGCCCCAGCATTTT. Its translation is CASSLEGPGAIRNQPQHF. The gene calls are TRBV7-8 and TRBJ1-5, with D possibly matching TRBD1 (6 bases). V gave up 1 base and J gave up 4 bases, with 20 bases separating them. Germline-derived CDR1 and CDR2 are SGHVS and FQNEAQ. The CDR3 consists of 18 residues.

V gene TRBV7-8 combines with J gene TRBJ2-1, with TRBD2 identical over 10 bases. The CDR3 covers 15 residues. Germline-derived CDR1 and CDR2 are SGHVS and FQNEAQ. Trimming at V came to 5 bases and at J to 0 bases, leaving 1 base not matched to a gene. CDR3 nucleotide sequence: TGTGCCAGCAGCCCTAGCGGGAGCTCCTACAATGAGCAGTTCTTC. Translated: CASSPSGSSYNEQFF.

CDR3 residues: CASSFRQGRDTQYF. CDR3 coding DNA: TGTGCCAGCAGCTTCAGACAGGGGAGAGATACGCAGTATTTT. The chain recombines TRBV9 with TRBJ2-3, with 8 bases matching TRBD1. J was trimmed by 5 bases and V by 4 bases; bases with no gene match: 6. The CDR3 is 14 residues long. Per germline, CDR1 SGDLS and CDR2 YYNGEE.

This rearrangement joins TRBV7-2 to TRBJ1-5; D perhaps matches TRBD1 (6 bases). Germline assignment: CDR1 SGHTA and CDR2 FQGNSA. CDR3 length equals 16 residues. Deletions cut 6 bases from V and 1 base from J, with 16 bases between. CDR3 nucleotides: TGTGCCAGCAGTCTCACAGGGAGTGGAAGCAATCAGCCCCAGCATTTT. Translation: CASSLTGSGSNQPQHF.

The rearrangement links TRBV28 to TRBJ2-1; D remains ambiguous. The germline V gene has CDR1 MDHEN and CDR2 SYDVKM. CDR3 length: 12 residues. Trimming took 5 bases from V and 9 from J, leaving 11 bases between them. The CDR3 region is CASSRLVGEQFF. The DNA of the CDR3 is TGTGCCAGCAGTCGGCTAGTAGGTGAGCAGTTCTTC. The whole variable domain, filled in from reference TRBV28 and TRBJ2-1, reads DVKVTQSSRYLVKRTGEKVFLECVQDMDHENMFWYRQDPGLGLRLIYFSYDVKMKEKGDIPEGYSVSREKKERFSLILESASTNQTSMYLCASSRLVGEQFFGPGTRLTVL.

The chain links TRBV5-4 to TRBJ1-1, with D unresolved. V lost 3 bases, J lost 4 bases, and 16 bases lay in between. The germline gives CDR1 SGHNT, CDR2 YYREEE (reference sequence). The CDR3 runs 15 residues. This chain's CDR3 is CASSSSRGPGTEAFF. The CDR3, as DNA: TGTGCCAGCAGCTCTAGTCGAGGGCCAGGCACTGAAGCTTTCTTT.

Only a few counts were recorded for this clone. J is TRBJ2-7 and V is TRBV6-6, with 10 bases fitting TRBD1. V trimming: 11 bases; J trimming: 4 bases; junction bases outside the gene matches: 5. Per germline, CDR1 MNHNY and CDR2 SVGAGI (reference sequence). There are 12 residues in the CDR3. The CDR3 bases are TGTGCCGCAAGGACAGGGGGGTACGAGCAGTACTTC. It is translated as CAARTGGYEQYF.

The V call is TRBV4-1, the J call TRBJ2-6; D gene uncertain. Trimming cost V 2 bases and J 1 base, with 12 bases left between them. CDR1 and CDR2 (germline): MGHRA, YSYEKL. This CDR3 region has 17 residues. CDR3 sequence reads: CASSQRAPNSGANVLTF. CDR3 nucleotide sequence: TGCGCCAGCAGCCAAAGAGCCCCAAATTCTGGGGCCAACGTCCTGACTTTC.

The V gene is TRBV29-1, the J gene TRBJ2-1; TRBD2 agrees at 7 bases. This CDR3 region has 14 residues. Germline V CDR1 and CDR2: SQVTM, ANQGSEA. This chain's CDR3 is CTTAETSNWNEQFF. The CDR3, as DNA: TGCACCACTGCGGAGACTAGCAACTGGAATGAGCAGTTCTTC.

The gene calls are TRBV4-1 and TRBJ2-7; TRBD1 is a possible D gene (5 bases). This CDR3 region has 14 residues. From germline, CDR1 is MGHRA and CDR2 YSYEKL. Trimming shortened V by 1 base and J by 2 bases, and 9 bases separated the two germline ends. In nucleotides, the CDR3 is TGCGCCAGCAGCCAAGGGACACCCACCTACGAGCAGTACTTC. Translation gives CASSQGTPTYEQYF.

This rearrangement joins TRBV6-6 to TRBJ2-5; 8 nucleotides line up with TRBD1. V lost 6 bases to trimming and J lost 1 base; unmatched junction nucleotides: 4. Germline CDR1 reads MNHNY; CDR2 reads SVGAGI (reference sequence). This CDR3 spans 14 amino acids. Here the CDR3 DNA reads TGTGCCAGCAGCCGGACAGGGCTCCAAGAGACCCAGTACTTC. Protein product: CASSRTGLQETQYF.